Below, 32 T cell receptor beta chains from the same sample are listed, as sequenced in a study of CD8+ T cells in alopecia areata. In each case, RNA was isolated and then reverse transcribed into cDNA as the sequencing template. Assay: immunoSEQ multiplex PCR; the TCRdb copy retains only in-frame clones and omits some. The sample has roughly 100,000 clones; around 50% are singletons. The specimen was CD4+ T cells sorted from blood. Every receptor here comes from a human donor in good health.

In its sample, this clone was seen a few times. The junction and the germline gene differ at one end; a read error may be behind it. The CDR3 sequence: CASSPERDRVF. DNA for the CDR3: TGTGCCAGCAGTCCTGAGCGGGACAGGGTCTTT. The rearrangement links TRBV2 to TRBJ1-1; 9 bases are shared with TRBD1. CDR1 is SNHLY, CDR2 FYNNEI, per germline. The CDR3 has 11 residues. Complete variable domain (other parts from reference TRBV2 and TRBJ1-1): EPEVTQTPSHQVTQMGQEVILRCVPISNHLYFYWYRQILGQKVEFLVSFYNNEISEKSEIFDDQFSVERPDGSNFTLKIRSTKLEDSAMYFCASSPERDRVFGQGTRLTVV.

This chain links TRBV30 with TRBJ1-4; D is unclear. Trimming took off 0 bases at V and 3 bases at J, with 11 bases between the two ends. CDR3 size: 15 residues. From germline, CDR1 is GTSNPN and CDR2 SVGIG (reference sequence). CDR3 in amino acids: CAWSVLPIANEKLFF. Here the CDR3 DNA reads TGTGCCTGGAGTGTCTTGCCGATAGCTAATGAAAAACTGTTTTTT.

The genes are TRBV18 and TRBJ1-1; no clear D. Germline CDR1 KGHSH, CDR2 LQKENI. The CDR3 runs 14 residues. V was shortened by 2 bases and J by 6 bases, with 13 bases between the two germline ends. The DNA for the CDR3 is TGTGCCAGCTCACCAATACCCTGGAGGGCTGAAGCTTTCTTT. This gives the protein CASSPIPWRAEAFF.

The chain couples TRBV18 to TRBJ2-1; D tentatively fits TRBD1 or TRBD2 (6 bases each). The CDR3 length is 13 residues. CDR1 is KGHSH and CDR2 is LQKENI in the germline V gene. Trimming cost V 4 bases and J 10 bases, with 14 bases left between them. The CDR3 region has the DNA TGTGCCAGCTCACTACCGGGGGCCCCGGAGCAGTTCTTC. It codes for CASSLPGAPEQFF.

V gene TRBV30 combines with J gene TRBJ2-3; D is unresolved. Trimming shortened V by 0 bases and J by 2 bases, and 3 bases separated the two germline ends. The CDR3 is 12 amino acids. Per the germline V gene, CDR1 is GTSNPN and CDR2 is SVGIG (reference sequence). CDR3 nucleotides: TGTGCCTGGAGTGTACTCACAGATACGCAGTATTTT. Its translation: CAWSVLTDTQYF.

This clone was detected only a few times. This chain links TRBV5-6 with TRBJ2-3; D gene ambiguous. This CDR3 region has 15 residues. Germline CDR1 reads SGHDT; CDR2 reads YYEEEE. V shed 0 bases and J shed 0 bases, with 8 bases lying between them. Here the CDR3 reads CASSLVQESTDTQYF. In DNA form, the CDR3 reads TGTGCCAGCAGCTTGGTTCAGGAAAGCACAGATACGCAGTATTTT.

The chain joins TRBV29-1 to TRBJ1-5; D possibly corresponds to TRBD1 (6 bases). This CDR3 contains 15 residues. Germline CDR1 SQVTM, CDR2 ANQGSEA. Trimming took 5 bases from V and 1 from J, leaving 15 bases between them. The CDR3 protein is CSVKPEGGSNQPQHF. The CDR3 coding sequence is TGCAGCGTTAAACCCGAAGGGGGGAGCAATCAGCCCCAGCATTTT.

V and J are TRBV29-1 and TRBJ1-2; D not certain. The CDR3 is 13 residues long. Germline V CDR1 and CDR2: SQVTM, ANQGSEA. Between the trimmed V and J ends, which lost 3 bases and 6 bases, there was a span of 14 bases. DNA of the CDR3: TGCAGCGTTGAGGTACGGGAAGGTAATGGCTACACCTTC. Translated, it gives CSVEVREGNGYTF.

This clone appeared many times. The chain employs TRBV6-6 and TRBJ1-2, with D possibly TRBD1 on 5 matching bases. V gave up 0 bases and J gave up 4 bases, with 15 bases separating them. The length of the CDR3 is 16 residues. Germline-derived CDR1 and CDR2 are MNHNY and SVGAGI (reference sequence). Written as DNA, the CDR3 is TGTGCCAGCAGTTACTCGCGGACAAGGGGAGTCTATGGCTACACCTTC. Amino acid sequence: CASSYSRTRGVYGYTF.

The chain uses TRBV28 and TRBJ1-5; 8 nucleotides line up with TRBD1. V shed 5 bases, J shed 2 bases, and the junction held 8 bases outside the gene matches. The CDR3 loop spans 16 amino acids. The germline V gene encodes CDR1 MDHEN and CDR2 SYDVKM. This chain's CDR3 is CASSRTGGSGNQPQHF. The CDR3, as DNA: TGTGCCAGCAGTCGCACAGGGGGTAGTGGCAATCAGCCCCAGCATTTT. Supplemented by reference TRBV28 and TRBJ1-5, the full variable domain reads DVKVTQSSRYLVKRTGEKVFLECVQDMDHENMFWYRQDPGLGLRLIYFSYDVKMKEKGDIPEGYSVSREKKERFSLILESASTNQTSMYLCASSRTGGSGNQPQHFGDGTRLSIL.

The chain employs TRBV30 and TRBJ1-5; D gene ambiguous. Germline values: CDR1 GTSNPN, CDR2 SVGIG (reference sequence). V shed 0 bases and J shed 5 bases, with 11 bases lying between them. The CDR3 sequence is 14 residues long. The CDR3 loop is CAWSVTSDHQPQHF. The CDR3 DNA follows: TGTGCCTGGAGTGTAACAAGCGACCATCAGCCCCAGCATTTT.

V usage is TRBV11-2 and J usage is TRBJ2-1; D not resolved. The germline V gene encodes CDR1 SGHAT and CDR2 FQNNGV. Deletions cut 3 bases from V and 7 bases from J, with 4 bases between. The CDR3 runs to 11 residues. CDR3 loop: CASSFWNEQFF. CDR3 DNA sequence: TGTGCCAGCAGCTTTTGGAATGAGCAGTTCTTC.

For this clone: Other DNA sequences in this sample translate to the same CDR3. This sequence joins TRBV27 and TRBJ1-6; D might be TRBD1 (6 bases). Germline V CDR1 and CDR2: MNHEY, SMNVEV (reference sequence). Trimming took off 2 bases at V and 4 bases at J, with 9 bases between the two ends. The CDR3 covers 15 residues. CDR3 DNA: TGTGCCAGCAGTTTAAAGGGGGGGTATAATTCACCCCTCCACTTT. Translating it yields CASSLKGGYNSPLHF.

The rearrangement joins TRBV29-1 to TRBJ2-7; 7 nucleotides match TRBD1. The CDR3 contains 10 residues. From germline, CDR1 is SQVTM and CDR2 ANQGSEA. The V segment lost 7 bases and the J segment 6 bases; nucleotides outside the gene matches: 3. CDR3 amino acids: CSAGTAEQYF. As DNA, the CDR3 is TGCAGCGCGGGGACAGCCGAGCAGTACTTC.

With respect to this clone: One end of the junction fails to match germline, which may point to a read error. CDR3 protein: CASSDLGPGQVAIDSSYEQYF. The CDR3 DNA is TGTGCCAGCAGCGACTTGGGGCCGGGACAGGTTGCAATCGACTCCTCCTACGAGCAGTACTTC. The V gene is TRBV6-4, the J gene TRBJ2-7, with 8 bases fitting TRBD1. The CDR3 has 21 amino acids. In germline, CDR1 is MRHNA, CDR2 SNTAGT.

This chain links TRBV5-1 with TRBJ2-2; 12 bases map to TRBD2. The CDR3 is made up of 17 amino acids. V dropped 5 bases and J dropped 2; count of bases not matched to a gene: 7. From germline, CDR1 is SGHRS and CDR2 YFSETQ. In DNA form, the CDR3 reads TGCGCCAGCAGTACCGGGGGACTAGCGGGCAACACCGGGGAGCTGTTTTTT. This gives the protein CASSTGGLAGNTGELFF.

This clone was found a few times. The rearrangement joins TRBV2 to TRBJ2-5; unclear D gene. CDR3 size: 15 residues. Germline assignment: CDR1 SNHLY and CDR2 FYNNEI. Between the trimmed V and J ends, which lost 4 bases and 5 bases, there was a span of 17 bases. CDR3 protein: CASSATNLLGETQYF. The CDR3 DNA is TGTGCCAGCAGTGCGACGAATCTGCTGGGGGAGACCCAGTACTTC.

This clone was picked up a small number of times. V is TRBV5-1 and J is TRBJ2-1, with unresolved D. The germline V gene has CDR1 SGHRS and CDR2 YFSETQ. The CDR3 has 12 residues. Trimming left V 3 bases short and J 13 bases short, with 14 bases between. In nucleotides, the CDR3 is TGCGCCAGCAGCTCTCAGAGCGAGTCCCAGTTCTTC. Protein: CASSSQSESQFF.

The J gene is TRBJ2-6, the V gene TRBV11-1, with D possibly being TRBD2 (6 bases). Per germline, CDR1 SGHAT and CDR2 FQDESV (reference sequence). This CDR3 is built from 17 residues. The V and J ends lost 1 base and 0 bases respectively, with 10 bases between them. The CDR3, as DNA: TGTGCCAGCAGCTTAGGGGCGGGGCGCTCTGGGGCCAACGTCCTGACTTTC. Translating gives CASSLGAGRSGANVLTF.

The rearrangement uses TRBV7-8 and TRBJ2-7, with a weak D call TRBD2 (6 bases). CDR1 and CDR2 (germline): SGHVS, FQNEAQ. This CDR3 is built from 17 residues. V lost 5 bases and J 7 bases, leaving 27 bases between the germline ends. The CDR3 region is CASSPLPDTILGGEQYF. CDR3 coding DNA: TGTGCCAGCAGCCCCCTCCCAGACACGATACTGGGAGGAGAGCAGTACTTC.

The J gene is TRBJ2-3, the V gene TRBV10-3, with 9 bases matching TRBD1. The CDR3 has 14 amino acids. V shed 6 bases, J shed 3 bases, and the junction held 4 bases outside the gene matches. Germline V gene sequence: CDR1 ENHRY, CDR2 SYGVKD. CDR3 DNA: TGTGCCATCAGGGCAGGACAGGGGACAGATACGCAGTATTTT. Amino acid sequence: CAIRAGQGTDTQYF.

This clone was seen more than once but under ten times. The V and J genes are TRBV27 and TRBJ2-5; D gene unclear. The V and J ends lost 5 bases and 3 bases respectively, with 19 bases between them. Per the germline V gene, CDR1 is MNHEY and CDR2 is SMNVEV (reference sequence). The CDR3 runs to 16 residues. CDR3 DNA: TGTGCCAGCAGTAGTAGGACGGCGGATCCGAAAGAGACCCAGTACTTC. It translates to CASSSRTADPKETQYF.

There are a few counts of this clone. The J gene is TRBJ2-6, the V gene TRBV5-1; D remains ambiguous. Germline CDR1 reads SGHRS; CDR2 reads YFSETQ. The CDR3 covers 14 residues. Trimming took 4 bases from V and 0 from J, leaving 5 bases between them. The CDR3 here is CASSTPSGANVLTF. The CDR3 region has the DNA TGCGCCAGCAGCACCCCCTCTGGGGCCAACGTCCTGACTTTC.

This clone was counted only a few times. J is TRBJ1-1 and V is TRBV19, with D possibly being TRBD1 (6 bases). V lost 4 bases and J 0 bases, leaving 9 bases between the germline ends. Germline V gene lookup returns CDR1 LNHDA and CDR2 SQIVND (reference sequence). The CDR3 is 14 amino acids. In DNA, the CDR3 is TGTGCCAGTAGTAAGGGACACTTGAACACTGAAGCTTTCTTT. It specifies CASSKGHLNTEAFF.

The sample holds a few counts of this clone. The rearrangement links TRBV29-1 to TRBJ1-2; 7 nucleotides match TRBD1. From germline, CDR1 is SQVTM and CDR2 ANQGSEA. Losses at the gene ends were 7 bases for V and 3 bases for J; bases not matched to a gene: 8. The CDR3 loop spans 13 amino acids. The CDR3 protein is CSAGTVGYYGYTF. The CDR3 DNA reads TGCAGCGCTGGGACAGTCGGGTACTATGGCTACACCTTC.

V and J are TRBV18 and TRBJ2-2; D is ambiguous. Germline-derived CDR1 and CDR2 are KGHSH and LQKENI. V lost 1 base and J lost 0, with 12 bases in between. The CDR3 has 17 amino acids. This CDR3 is CASSPQSTGANTGELFF. In DNA form, the CDR3 reads TGTGCCAGCTCACCACAGTCGACTGGCGCGAACACCGGGGAGCTGTTTTTT.

About this clone: This specimen includes other DNA sequences encoding the same CDR3. The chain has TRBV11-2 and TRBJ2-5; D call uncertain. CDR3 length equals 11 residues. V lost 2 bases and J 5 bases, leaving 3 bases between the germline ends. Germline CDR1 is SGHAT and CDR2 is FQNNGV. The CDR3 sequence: CASSLRETQYF. In DNA, the CDR3 is TGTGCCAGCAGCTTAAGGGAGACCCAGTACTTC.

This CDR3 reads CASSELSGGGNTEAFF. The CDR3 DNA follows: TGTGCCAGCAGTGAACTGTCAGGGGGAGGGAACACTGAAGCTTTCTTT. The chain employs TRBV2 and TRBJ1-1; 7 bases map to TRBD1. Losses at the gene ends were 2 bases for V and 1 base for J; bases not matched to a gene: 7. The V gene's germline CDR1 is SNHLY and CDR2 FYNNEI. CDR3 length: 16 residues. Full variable domain (remainder filled in from reference TRBV2 and TRBJ1-1): EPEVTQTPSHQVTQMGQEVILRCVPISNHLYFYWYRQILGQKVEFLVSFYNNEISEKSEIFDDQFSVERPDGSNFTLKIRSTKLEDSAMYFCASSELSGGGNTEAFFGQGTRLTVV.

This clone was found a few times. V is TRBV6-6 and J is TRBJ1-1, with D unclear. In germline, CDR1 is MNHNY, CDR2 SVGAGI (reference sequence). The germline V and J ends were trimmed by 2 bases and 1 base, with 5 bases remaining between them. There are 13 residues in the CDR3. The CDR3 protein is CASSYPGNTEAFF. The CDR3 bases are TGTGCCAGCAGTTACCCAGGGAACACTGAAGCTTTCTTT.

The rearrangement uses TRBV19 and TRBJ2-5, with TRBD1 as a possible D gene (6 bases). The CDR3 has 15 residues. Trimming stripped 5 bases from V and 4 bases from J, with 17 bases between. Germline CDR1 reads LNHDA; CDR2 reads SQIVND (reference sequence). The CDR3 region is CASSGSGTRGETQYF. CDR3 DNA: TGTGCCAGTAGTGGATCCGGGACAAGAGGAGAGACCCAGTACTTC.

The chain links TRBV30 to TRBJ2-7; 9 bases agree with TRBD1. The CDR3 loop spans 13 amino acids. Trimming at V came to 5 bases and at J to 6 bases, leaving 8 bases not matched to a gene. Germline V CDR1 and CDR2: GTSNPN, SVGIG (reference sequence). CDR3 residues: CAWGRTGGAEQYF. As DNA, the CDR3 is TGTGCCTGGGGACGTACAGGGGGCGCCGAGCAGTACTTC.

The rearrangement uses TRBV4-2 and TRBJ2-3; 9 bases agree with TRBD2. CDR3 length: 18 amino acids. V was pared by 4 bases and J by 5 bases, with 16 bases of the junction left unmatched. From germline, CDR1 is LGHNA and CDR2 YNFKEQ. This chain's CDR3 is CASSRDLGRGGLGDTQYF. As DNA, the CDR3 is TGTGCCAGCAGCCGGGACTTAGGGCGGGGGGGACTAGGAGATACGCAGTATTTT.